Presented here are 2 T cell receptor beta chains from one specimen sequenced in a study of blood T cell repertoires in COVID-19. Measured with immunoSEQ multiplex PCR; TCRdb has only the in-frame clones, and not every one. The sample contains some 300,000 clones, around 86% of which appear only once. The source material was PBMCs or T cells enriched from blood (not recorded which). These receptors were collected from a woman in her thirties or forties who had recovered from COVID-19.

This chain joins TRBV7-2 and TRBJ2-3; D ambiguous. The CDR3 length is 12 residues. Per the germline V gene, CDR1 is SGHTA and CDR2 is FQGNSA. V lost 3 bases and J 6 bases, leaving 7 bases between the germline ends. The CDR3: CASSFSRDTQYF. CDR3 nucleotides: TGTGCCAGCAGCTTCTCCCGGGATACGCAGTATTTT.

The V gene is TRBV6-6, the J gene TRBJ1-5; 9 bases align to TRBD1. V was clipped by 2 bases and J by 5 bases; unmatched bases: 7. Germline values: CDR1 MNHNY, CDR2 SVGAGI (reference sequence). The CDR3 covers 16 residues. The CDR3 sequence is CASSYADRGVDQPQHF. CDR3 DNA sequence: TGTGCCAGCAGTTACGCGGACAGGGGTGTAGATCAGCCCCAGCATTTT.